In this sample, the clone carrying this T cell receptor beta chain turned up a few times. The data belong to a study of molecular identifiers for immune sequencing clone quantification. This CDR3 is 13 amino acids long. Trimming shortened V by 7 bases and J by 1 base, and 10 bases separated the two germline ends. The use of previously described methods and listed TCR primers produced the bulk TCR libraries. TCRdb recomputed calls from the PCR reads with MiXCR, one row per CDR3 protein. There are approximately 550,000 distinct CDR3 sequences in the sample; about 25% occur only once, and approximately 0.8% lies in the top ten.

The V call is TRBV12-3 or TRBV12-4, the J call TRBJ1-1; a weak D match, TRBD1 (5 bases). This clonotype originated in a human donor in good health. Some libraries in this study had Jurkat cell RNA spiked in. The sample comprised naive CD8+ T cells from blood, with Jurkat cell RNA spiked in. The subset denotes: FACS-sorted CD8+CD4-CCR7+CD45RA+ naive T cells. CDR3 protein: CASKTTENTEAFF. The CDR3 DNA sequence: TGTGCCAGCAAAACGACAGAGAACACTGAAGCTTTCTTT.